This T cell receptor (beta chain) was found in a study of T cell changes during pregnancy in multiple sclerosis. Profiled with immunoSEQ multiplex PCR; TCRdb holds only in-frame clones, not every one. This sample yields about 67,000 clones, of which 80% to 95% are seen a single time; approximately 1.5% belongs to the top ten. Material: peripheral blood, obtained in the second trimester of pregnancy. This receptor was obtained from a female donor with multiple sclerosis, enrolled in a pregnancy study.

The CDR3 is CASTTGDLGYGYTF. The CDR3 DNA reads as TGTGCCAGCACCACAGGGGATCTGGGCTATGGCTACACCTTC. V gene TRBV5-4 combines with J gene TRBJ1-2; 7 bases agree with TRBD1. Trimming took 6 bases from V and 4 from J; bases not matched to a gene: 9. The germline CDR1 and CDR2 sequences are SGHNT and YYREEE (reference sequence). This CDR3 has 14 amino acids.